The clone carrying this T cell receptor beta chain was detected many times. The antigen remains unidentified. Recently diagnosed hyperthyroidism of less than 2 months' duration affected patients aged 18 to 65. Not enrolled were patients with uncontrolled infection, other autoimmune disease, pregnancy or lactation. The data belong to a study of T cells in Graves' hyperthyroidism and ophthalmopathy. Study outcomes and limitations: Most clonotypes expanded in thyroid above 0.001 were likewise present in blood. For ophthalmopathy, model prediction preceded onset by a median about 6.2 months.

Researchers took RNA transcripts and amplified the TCR beta CDR3 regions from them. RT-PCR in the first round (using the HTBI primer set) targeted the TCR CDR3. One entry per CDR3 protein results from TCRdb running MiXCR on the multiplex PCR reads. Among around 520,000 distinct CDR3 sequences listed, less than 15% were seen once. Between the trimmed V and J ends, which lost 0 bases and 3 bases, there was a span of 12 bases. The CDR3 covers 14 residues. Germline V lookup: CDR1 DFQATT, CDR2 SNEGSKA (reference sequence). This TCR derives from a woman in her forties with Graves' hyperthyroidism. Sequenced material: blood. V usage is TRBV20-1 and J usage is TRBJ2-7; D not certain. In nucleotides, the CDR3 is TGCAGTGCTAGAGATCGACACCAGAACTACGAGCAGTACTTC. Translation gives CSARDRHQNYEQYF.